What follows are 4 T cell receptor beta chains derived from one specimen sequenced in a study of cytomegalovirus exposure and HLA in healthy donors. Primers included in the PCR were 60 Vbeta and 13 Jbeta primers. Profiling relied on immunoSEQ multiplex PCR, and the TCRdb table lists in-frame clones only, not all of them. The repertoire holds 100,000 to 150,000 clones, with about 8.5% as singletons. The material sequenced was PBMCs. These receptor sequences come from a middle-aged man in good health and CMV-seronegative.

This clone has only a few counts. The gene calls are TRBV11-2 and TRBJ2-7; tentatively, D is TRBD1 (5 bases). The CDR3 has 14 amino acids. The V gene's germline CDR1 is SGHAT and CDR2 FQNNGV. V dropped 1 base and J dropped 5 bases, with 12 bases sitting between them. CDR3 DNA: TGTGCCAGCAGCTTAGCAGGGTTAACCAACGAGCAGTACTTC. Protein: CASSLAGLTNEQYF. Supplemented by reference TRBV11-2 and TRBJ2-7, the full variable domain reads EAGVAQSPRYKIIEKRQSVAFWCNPISGHATLYWYQQILGQGPKLLIQFQNNGVVDDSQLPKDRFSAERLKGVDSTLKIQPAKLEDSAVYLCASSLAGLTNEQYFGPGTRLTVT.

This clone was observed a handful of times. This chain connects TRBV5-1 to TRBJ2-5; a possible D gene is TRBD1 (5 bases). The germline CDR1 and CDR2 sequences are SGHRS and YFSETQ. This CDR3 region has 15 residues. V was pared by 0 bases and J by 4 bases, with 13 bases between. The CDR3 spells CASSLGGPRGETQYF. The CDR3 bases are TGCGCCAGCAGCTTGGGGGGCCCAAGGGGAGAGACCCAGTACTTC.

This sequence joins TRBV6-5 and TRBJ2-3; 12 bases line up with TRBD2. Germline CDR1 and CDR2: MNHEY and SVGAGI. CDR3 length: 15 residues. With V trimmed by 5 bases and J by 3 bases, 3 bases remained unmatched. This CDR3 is CASSRTSGATDTQYF. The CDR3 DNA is TGTGCCAGCAGTCGGACTAGCGGGGCTACAGATACGCAGTATTTT.

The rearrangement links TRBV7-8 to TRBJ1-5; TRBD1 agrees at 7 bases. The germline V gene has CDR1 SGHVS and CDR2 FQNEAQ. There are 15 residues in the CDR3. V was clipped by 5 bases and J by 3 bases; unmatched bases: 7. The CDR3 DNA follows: TGTGCCAGCAGCCTAAACAGGGGTTTCAATCAGCCCCAGCATTTT. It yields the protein CASSLNRGFNQPQHF.